One T cell receptor beta chain is described in this entry. This entry comes from a study of blood T cell repertoires in COVID-19. Sequenced by immunoSEQ multiplex PCR; TCRdb stores in-frame clones only, minus some. The table lists 190,000 or so clones, 70% to 90% of them singletons, with around 3% in the top ten. The sample comprised peripheral blood. This TCR derives from a middle-aged man with active or convalescent COVID-19.

The CDR3 here is CASSLGIGNTIYF. In nucleotides, the CDR3 is TGTGCCAGCAGCTTAGGTATAGGAAACACCATATATTTT. This chain uses TRBV7-2 with TRBJ1-3, with unresolved D. V lost 1 base, J lost 4 bases, and 5 bases lay in between. CDR3 length: 13 residues. Germline loops: CDR1 SGHTA, CDR2 FQGNSA.